The rows below give T cell receptor beta chains drawn from one sample of a study of cytomegalovirus exposure and HLA in healthy donors. The table came from immunoSEQ multiplex PCR; TCRdb's copy has only in-frame clones and leaves some out. The data show around 78,000 clones, with about 60% seen just once and approximately 5.4% held by the top ten. Sequencing was done on a sample of PBMCs. These receptors all come from a man aged 30 to 45 in good health and CMV-seropositive. Each CDR3 is given with its conserved first and last residue. Each record gives: V gene, J gene, CDR3 protein.

v_call: TRBV6-1; j_call: TRBJ2-4; cdr3_aa: CASSLGGGALDIQYF
v_call: TRBV27; j_call: TRBJ2-5; cdr3_aa: CASSSLAGGGETQYF
v_call: TRBV11-3; j_call: TRBJ2-5; cdr3_aa: CASSRRGLAEETQYF
v_call: TRBV7-2; j_call: TRBJ1-5; cdr3_aa: CASGKTGNFNQPQHF
v_call: TRBV11-3; j_call: TRBJ2-3; cdr3_aa: CASSSRQGALGTDTQYF
v_call: TRBV10-1; j_call: TRBJ2-5; cdr3_aa: CASNRTGGFKTQYF
v_call: TRBV7-9; j_call: TRBJ1-2; cdr3_aa: CASSAGQGSGYTF
v_call: TRBV5-4; j_call: TRBJ2-2; cdr3_aa: CASSSGTSGTRNTGELFF
v_call: TRBV29-1; j_call: TRBJ2-3; cdr3_aa: CSVGGIAGGITDTQYF
v_call: TRBV2; j_call: TRBJ1-4; cdr3_aa: CASTRDRVAATNEKLFF
v_call: TRBV5-4; j_call: TRBJ2-2; cdr3_aa: CASSLQVNTGELFF
v_call: TRBV19; j_call: TRBJ1-4; cdr3_aa: CASSIGRQGGNEKLFF
v_call: TRBV6-1; j_call: TRBJ1-1; cdr3_aa: CASSDHLGNTEAFF
v_call: TRBV9; j_call: TRBJ2-1; cdr3_aa: CASSEGGSSYNEQFF
v_call: TRBV10-3; j_call: TRBJ1-2; cdr3_aa: CAIRVQGGNGYTF
v_call: TRBV19; j_call: TRBJ2-7; cdr3_aa: CASSHRTSGRAWYEQYF
v_call: TRBV5-6; j_call: TRBJ2-5; cdr3_aa: CASSLRLAGGPKTQYF
v_call: TRBV7-2; j_call: TRBJ2-7; cdr3_aa: CASSIDRGREQYF
v_call: TRBV7-3; j_call: TRBJ2-2; cdr3_aa: CASSLGNGELFF
v_call: TRBV28; j_call: TRBJ1-2; cdr3_aa: CASSRRGLAGYTF